This note documents a single T cell receptor beta chain sequence. Its antigen is as yet unknown. The CDR3 length is 13 residues. The source material, RNA transcripts, was used to amplify TCR beta CDR3 regions. A first-round RT-PCR of the TCR CDR3 used the HTBI primer set. MiXCR, run by TCRdb on the multiplex PCR reads, gives a single entry per CDR3 protein. Here the sample spans 600,000 to 750,000 distinct CDR3 sequences, 17% being singletons. The data derive from a study of T cells in Graves' hyperthyroidism and ophthalmopathy. The study, taken as a whole, reports: Most thyroid clonotypes expanded above 0.001 appeared in blood too.

Sequencing used blood. The rearrangement joins TRBV3-2 to TRBJ2-7. TRBV3-2 is a listed pseudogene. This receptor was obtained from a man aged 45-60 years with Graves' hyperthyroidism. The CDR3 protein is CASTQDTSYEQYF. The DNA for the CDR3 is TGTGCCAGCACCCAAGATACCTCCTACGAGCAGTACTTC.